This T cell receptor beta chain was sequenced during a study of cytomegalovirus exposure and HLA in healthy donors. The CDR3 spans 14 residues. The V gene's germline CDR1 is LNHDA and CDR2 SQIVND (reference sequence). V lost 3 bases to trimming and J lost 1 base, with 9 bases between them. Concerning this clone: Its antigen is unknown.

Study-wide results and caveats: A later analysis showed that HLA-associated TCR beta chains had undergone more clonal expansion than equally common others.

PCR involved 60 Vbeta and 13 Jbeta primers. TCRdb's table, derived via immunoSEQ multiplex PCR, lists solely in-frame clones and lacks some. Here the sample spans 60,000 to 90,000 clones, around two thirds being singletons. The chain links TRBV19 to TRBJ1-1, with D maybe TRBD1 (6 bases). The TCR was taken from a woman in her 50s in good health and CMV-seropositive. Sequenced sample: PBMCs. In DNA, the CDR3 is TGTGCCAGTAGTATCTCGACAGGGAACACTGAAGCTTTCTTT. This sequence encodes CASSISTGNTEAFF.